This record covers a single T cell receptor (beta chain). The antigen this receptor binds is unknown. Per-nucleotide qualities are absent, and no much larger clonotype sits a single base away. The CDR3 goes from the cysteine to the phenylalanine over 14 residues. Only the CDR3 portion is preserved as DNA: 42 bases, with reading frame beginning at the first base. CDR1 and CDR2, per the germline V gene (reference sequence), are LNHDA and SQIVND. At the junction V is shortened by 7 bases and J by 8 bases; bases outside the gene matches: 10. Libraries were built with the immunoSEQ multiplex PCR assay. Imported from immuneACCESS, the table was reduced by TCRdb to in-frame sequences with V and J called. These copies leave out some clones; in studies compared against another copy, an unresolved V gene accounts for under half, and the cause of the remainder is not known. Within this sample are more than 90,000 clones, with approximately 82% of them counted one time only. The ten biggest clones cover over 20% of the sample.

The data originate from a study of radiotherapy plus CTLA-4 blockade in lung cancer (dated by TCRdb to the late 2010s). With regard to the full study: Objective responses were observed in approximately 17% of enrolled patients, and disease control was achieved in around 28%. What the work shows at the level of the full study, not this receptor alone: The strongest predictors of response, as reported, were early dynamic changes in blood T cell clones along with a rise in serum interferon-beta after radiation. TCR clones derived from tumors expanded in peripheral blood after treatment with radiotherapy and ipilimumab.

Focal radiation therapy combined with CTLA-4 blockade (ipilimumab) was tested in patients with chemo-refractory metastatic non-small-cell lung cancer. The V gene is TRBV19 and the J gene is TRBJ2-1, with 8 bases in between that match TRBD2. The sample here was peripheral blood, taken from a patient treated with radiotherapy plus ipilimumab. This sequence originates from a human donor with non-small cell lung cancer that progressed on radiotherapy plus ipilimumab. At the DNA level, the sequence is TGTGCCAGTACTGCGGGAGGATCGGACCATGAGCAGTTCTTC. This gives the protein CASTAGGSDHEQFF. Full variable domain (CDR3 extended with the reference TRBV19 and TRBJ2-1 proteins): DGGITQSPKYLFRKEGQNVTLSCEQNLNHDAMYWYRQDPGQGLRLIYYSQIVNDFQKGDIAEGYSVSREKKESFPLTVTSAQKNPTAFYLCASTAGGSDHEQFFGPGTRLTVL.